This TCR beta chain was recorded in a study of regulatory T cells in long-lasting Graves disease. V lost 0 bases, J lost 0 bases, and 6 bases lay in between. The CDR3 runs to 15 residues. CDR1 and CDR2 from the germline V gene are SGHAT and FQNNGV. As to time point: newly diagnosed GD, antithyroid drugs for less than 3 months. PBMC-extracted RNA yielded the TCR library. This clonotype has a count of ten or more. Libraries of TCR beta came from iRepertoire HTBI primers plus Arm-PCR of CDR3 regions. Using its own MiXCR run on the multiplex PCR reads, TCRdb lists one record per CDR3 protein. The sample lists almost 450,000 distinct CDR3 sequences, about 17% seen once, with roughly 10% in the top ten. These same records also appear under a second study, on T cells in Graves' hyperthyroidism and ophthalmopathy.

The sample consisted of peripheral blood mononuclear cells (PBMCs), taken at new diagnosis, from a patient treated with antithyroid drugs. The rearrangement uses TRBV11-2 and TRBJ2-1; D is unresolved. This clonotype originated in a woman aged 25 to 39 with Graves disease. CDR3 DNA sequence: TGTGCCAGCAGCTTAGAGCCGAGCTCCTACAATGAGCAGTTCTTC. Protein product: CASSLEPSSYNEQFF.